What follows are 18 T cell receptor beta chains derived from one specimen sequenced in a study of blood T cell repertoires in COVID-19. Sequenced by immunoSEQ multiplex PCR; TCRdb stores in-frame clones only, minus some. The data contain more than 100,000 clones, around 89% of them seen just once; the ten biggest clones take up 3% to 4.5%. Sequences were obtained from peripheral blood. These receptors were taken from a woman aged 60 to 75 with acute or convalescent COVID-19.

The count of this clone is one. The chain links TRBV6-1 to TRBJ1-1; D ambiguous. V lost 2 bases and J lost 11, with 6 bases in between. This CDR3 is built from 10 residues. CDR1 is MNHNS, CDR2 SASEGT, per germline. The DNA of the CDR3 is TGTGCCAGCAGTGAACACCGGGCTTTCTTT. Protein product: CASSEHRAFF.

V usage is TRBV3-1 (or the pseudogene TRBV3-2) and J usage is TRBJ2-7; D remains ambiguous. Germline V gene lookup returns CDR1 LGHDT and CDR2 YNNKEL (reference sequence). This CDR3 region has 11 residues. V lost 6 bases and J lost 7, with 10 bases in between. CDR3 in DNA: TGTGCCAGCAGAAAGTCCGGGGAGCAGTACTTC. Translation: CASRKSGEQYF.

J is TRBJ2-5 and V is TRBV2, with 10 bases fitting TRBD2. Germline V gives CDR1 SNHLY, CDR2 FYNNEI. Trimming took 3 bases from V and 3 from J; bases not matched to a gene: 4. The CDR3 extends over 15 amino acids. The CDR3 spells CASSDSLAGEETQYF. The DNA of the CDR3 is TGTGCCAGCAGTGATTCCCTAGCGGGAGAAGAGACCCAGTACTTC.

This chain uses TRBV29-1 with TRBJ2-2; D unresolved. The germline V and J ends were trimmed by 4 bases and 0 bases, with 6 bases remaining between them. The V gene's germline CDR1 is SQVTM and CDR2 ANQGSEA. The CDR3 extends over 13 amino acids. The CDR3 reads CSVGATNTGELFF. The DNA of the CDR3 is TGCAGCGTTGGAGCTACGAACACCGGGGAGCTGTTTTTT.

The table lists this clone with a few counts. At the DNA level, this CDR3 is encoded by other sequences in the same sample as well. The rearrangement joins TRBV11-3 to TRBJ1-2, with D possibly TRBD1 on 5 matching bases. The CDR3 spans 14 residues. The germline gives CDR1 SGHNT, CDR2 YENEEA. The ends were cut back, 0 bases at V and 3 bases at J, with 8 bases in the middle. The CDR3 sequence is CASSLEAGDYGYTF. CDR3 bases: TGTGCCAGCAGCTTAGAGGCGGGGGACTATGGCTACACCTTC.

DNA of the CDR3: TGTGCCAGCAGCTTTTTTACAGGGCCACGCACAGATACGCAGTATTTT. Amino acids: CASSFFTGPRTDTQYF. V usage is TRBV5-5 and J usage is TRBJ2-3; D is possibly TRBD1 (6 bases). The V gene's germline CDR1 is SGHKS and CDR2 YYEKEE (reference sequence). The CDR3 length is 16 residues. V was shortened by 2 bases and J by 1 base, with 14 bases between the two germline ends.

The chain has TRBV5-1 and TRBJ1-1; TRBD1 might be the D (5 bases). Trimming took 0 bases from V and 6 from J, leaving 12 bases between them. The V gene's germline CDR1 is SGHRS and CDR2 YFSETQ. This CDR3 spans 14 amino acids. DNA for the CDR3: TGCGCCAGCAGCTTGGGGGCAGCCAGGGCTGAAGCTTTCTTT. Its protein is CASSLGAARAEAFF. The full variable domain, in which reference TRBV5-1 and TRBJ1-1 provide the parts outside the CDR3, is KAGVTQTPRYLIKTRGQQVTLSCSPISGHRSVSWYQQTPGQGLQFLFEYFSETQRNKGNFPGRFSGRQFSNSRSEMNVSTLELGDSALYLCASSLGAARAEAFFGQGTRLTVV.

V is TRBV5-1 and J is TRBJ1-5; 8 nucleotides match TRBD1. The CDR3 runs to 15 residues. Germline V gives CDR1 SGHRS, CDR2 YFSETQ. The J segment lost 9 bases and the V segment lost 0 bases, leaving 8 bases of the junction unmatched. The CDR3 nucleotides are TGCGCCAGCAGCTTGGAAGGACAGGGTGTAGGGCCCCAGCATTTT. This gives the protein CASSLEGQGVGPQHF.

Concerning this clone: One end of the junction is discordant with germline, which a read error may explain. The chain has TRBV27 and TRBJ1-5; D is possibly TRBD1 (6 bases). Germline V gene data show CDR1 as MNHEY and CDR2 as SMNVEV (reference sequence). The CDR3 covers 14 residues. CDR3 bases: TGTGCCAGCAGTTTAACAGGGAGCAGTCAGCCCCAGCATTTT. It is translated as CASSLTGSSQPQHF.

This chain links TRBV29-1 with TRBJ1-2, with D perhaps TRBD1 (6 bases). The CDR3 is 14 residues long. CDR1 and CDR2 (germline): SQVTM, ANQGSEA. The V and J ends lost 3 bases and 5 bases respectively, with 16 bases between them. CDR3 sequence reads: CSVESPGTTYGYTF. DNA of the CDR3: TGCAGCGTTGAGAGCCCCGGGACAACGTATGGCTACACCTTC.

V gene TRBV5-5 combines with J gene TRBJ2-7; D perhaps matches TRBD1 (7 bases). The CDR3 extends over 15 amino acids. Trimming cost V 2 bases and J 7 bases, with 19 bases left between them. Germline CDR1 is SGHKS and CDR2 is YYEKEE (reference sequence). In DNA, the CDR3 is TGTGCCAGCAGCTTCCGCCGACAGGGACGGGAGGAGCAGTACGTC. This translates into CASSFRRQGREEQYV.

The V and J genes are TRBV7-8 and TRBJ1-4; 7 bases match TRBD1. The CDR3 extends over 14 amino acids. The V and J ends lost 8 bases and 7 bases, in that order; junction bases with no gene match: 10. Germline CDR1 and CDR2: SGHVS and FQNEAQ. CDR3 bases: TGTGCCAGCGGAAGAGACAGGGTTGTTGAAAAACTGTTTTTT. Protein: CASGRDRVVEKLFF.

The rearrangement links TRBV5-6 to TRBJ2-1, with D possibly TRBD1 on 6 matching bases. V was pared by 5 bases and J by 9 bases, with 33 bases between. This CDR3 comprises 19 residues. In germline, CDR1 is SGHDT, CDR2 YYEEEE. DNA of the CDR3: TGTGCCAGCAGTCAAAGAGGGGGATCCAAAGGGAGCAGCCCGGGTGAGCAGTTCTTC. It specifies CASSQRGGSKGSSPGEQFF.

The genes are TRBV27 and TRBJ1-2; 9 positions agree with TRBD1. CDR3 length: 12 amino acids. Germline-derived CDR1 and CDR2 are MNHEY and SMNVEV (reference sequence). The ends lost 5 bases at V and 8 bases at J; junction bases unmatched: 3. CDR3: CASSNRGLGYTF. CDR3 nucleotide sequence: TGTGCCAGCAGTAACAGGGGGCTGGGCTACACCTTC.

The gene calls are TRBV7-9 and TRBJ1-4; maybe TRBD1 (5 bases). V was trimmed by 5 bases and J by 14 bases, leaving 21 bases between them. Germline assignment: CDR1 SEHNR and CDR2 FQNEAQ (reference sequence). The CDR3 sequence is 14 residues long. This chain's CDR3 is CASSLGLSGGMLFF. The CDR3 bases are TGTGCCAGCAGCCTGGGACTCTCCGGAGGGATGCTGTTTTTT. Drawing the rest from reference TRBV7-9 and TRBJ1-4, the complete variable domain is DTGVSQNPRHKITKRGQNVTFRCDPISEHNRLYWYRQTLGQGPEFLTYFQNEAQLEKSRLLSDRFSAERPKGSFSTLEIQRTEQGDSAMYLCASSLGLSGGMLFFGSGTQLSVL.

The V call is TRBV7-8, the J call TRBJ2-1; 8 nucleotides agree with TRBD2. This CDR3 is built from 15 residues. Germline V lookup: CDR1 SGHVS, CDR2 FQNEAQ. The V gene end was trimmed by 2 bases and the J gene end by 4 bases; junction bases not matched to a gene: 4. CDR3 sequence (DNA): TGTGCCAGCAGCTTAACTCCTAGCGGGTACAATGAGCAGTTCTTC. Protein sequence: CASSLTPSGYNEQFF.

V and J are TRBV3-1 (or the pseudogene TRBV3-2) and TRBJ1-2; possible D gene TRBD1, 5 bases. The germline CDR1 and CDR2 sequences are LGHDT and YNNKEL (reference sequence). With 2 bases removed from V and 8 bases from J, the gap between germline ends came to 18 bases. The CDR3 has 15 amino acids. CDR3 amino acids: CASSQRSPTENGYTF. CDR3 bases: TGTGCCAGCAGCCAAAGATCGCCGACAGAGAACGGCTACACCTTC.

V gene TRBV5-1 combines with J gene TRBJ1-2, with D perhaps matching TRBD1 (5 bases). Germline V lookup: CDR1 SGHRS, CDR2 YFSETQ. The CDR3 extends over 14 amino acids. The V gene lost 0 bases and the J gene lost 8 bases, with 14 bases spanning the gap. Written as DNA, the CDR3 is TGCGCCAGCAGCTTGGAAGGGGAAGTAGGGGGCTACACCTTC. Translation gives CASSLEGEVGGYTF. Variable domain in full (rest from reference TRBV5-1 and TRBJ1-2): KAGVTQTPRYLIKTRGQQVTLSCSPISGHRSVSWYQQTPGQGLQFLFEYFSETQRNKGNFPGRFSGRQFSNSRSEMNVSTLELGDSALYLCASSLEGEVGGYTFGSGTRLTVV.